Below, 17 T cell receptor beta chains from the same sample are listed, as sequenced in a study of blood T cell repertoires in COVID-19. Data came from immunoSEQ multiplex PCR; TCRdb stores just in-frame clones and leaves some out. The sample shows about 66,000 clones, about 82% of them seen only once. Sequenced: peripheral blood. Receptors originate from a man aged 50 to 59 with active COVID-19.

The chain's CDR3 is CASSLGTSAGGEQYF. CDR3 sequence (DNA): TGTGCCAGCAGCTTAGGGACCTCAGCGGGCGGCGAGCAGTACTTC. The chain joins TRBV7-8 to TRBJ2-7; D is perhaps TRBD2 (6 bases). In germline, CDR1 is SGHVS, CDR2 FQNEAQ. This CDR3 contains 15 residues. Trimming left V 1 base short and J 6 bases short, with 16 bases between.

The V call is TRBV29-1, the J call TRBJ2-3; TRBD2 might be the D (5 bases). The CDR3 loop spans 11 amino acids. V was cut by 6 bases and J by 6 bases, with 10 bases left in between. CDR1 and CDR2 (germline): SQVTM, ANQGSEA. In DNA, the CDR3 is TGCAGCGTGCCGCGAGGGGATACGCAGTATTTT. Translated, it gives CSVPRGDTQYF.

CDR3 DNA sequence: TGTGCCAGCAGCTTAGACCCAGGGGGCTGGAATGAGCAGTTCTTC. It is translated as CASSLDPGGWNEQFF. This sequence joins TRBV7-2 and TRBJ2-1; TRBD1 aligns across 8 bases. Trimming cost V 1 base and J 7 bases; bases outside gene matches: 6. Germline assignment: CDR1 SGHTA and CDR2 FQGNSA. The CDR3 length is 15 residues.

The chain's CDR3 is CASSVGGTVYNEQFF. CDR3 in DNA: TGTGCCAGCAGCGTAGGAGGGACAGTCTACAATGAGCAGTTCTTC. V is TRBV9 and J is TRBJ2-1, with TRBD1 matching over 7 bases. The junction had 3 bases not matched to a gene; V was cut back by 0 bases and J by 3 bases. The CDR3 is 15 amino acids. Germline CDR1 is SGDLS and CDR2 is YYNGEE.

The chain recombines TRBV7-6 with TRBJ1-6; 9 positions match TRBD1. Germline CDR1 is SGHVS and CDR2 is FNYEAQ. The trim removed 2 bases at V and 7 bases at J, leaving 6 bases unmatched. The CDR3 spans 16 residues. The CDR3 spells CASSLPPGQGNSPLHF. The CDR3 bases are TGTGCCAGCAGCTTACCTCCGGGACAGGGCAATTCACCCCTCCACTTT.

The CDR3, as DNA: TGTGCCAGCAGCGGGAGGGTCCTCTACAATGAGCAGTTCTTC. This gives the protein CASSGRVLYNEQFF. The rearrangement joins TRBV11-2 to TRBJ2-1, with TRBD2 matching over 7 bases. V lost 5 bases, J lost 3 bases, and 4 bases stayed unmatched. CDR1 and CDR2 (germline): SGHAT, FQNNGV. The CDR3 totals 14 residues.

The rearrangement uses TRBV7-2 and TRBJ2-1; the match to TRBD2 covers 10 bases. V lost 5 bases, J lost 8 bases, and 6 bases stayed unmatched. The CDR3 is 14 amino acids. From germline, CDR1 is SGHTA and CDR2 FQGNSA. The chain's CDR3 is CASSILAGGDEQFF. For the CDR3, the DNA is TGTGCCAGCAGCATCTTAGCGGGGGGAGATGAGCAGTTCTTC.

The chain links TRBV12-3 or TRBV12-4 to TRBJ2-3; weak D call: TRBD2 (6 bases). This CDR3 is built from 12 residues. Trimming removed 4 bases from V and 4 bases from J, with 6 bases in between. The CDR3 DNA reads as TGTGCCAGCAGTTGGGACTCAGATACGCAGTATTTT. Translating gives CASSWDSDTQYF.

This chain links TRBV5-6 with TRBJ1-2, with TRBD1 as a possible D gene (5 bases). The CDR3 covers 15 residues. CDR1 and CDR2 (germline): SGHDT, YYEEEE. V was trimmed by 2 bases and J by 2 bases, leaving 13 bases between them. This CDR3 is CASSFPGLRNYGYTF. The CDR3 nucleotides are TGTGCCAGCAGCTTCCCGGGACTCCGCAACTATGGCTACACCTTC.

The J gene is TRBJ2-1, the V gene TRBV20-1; the match to TRBD2 covers 7 bases. V trimming: 3 bases; J trimming: 2 bases; junction bases outside the gene matches: 7. The CDR3 covers 15 residues. Germline CDR1 DFQATT, CDR2 SNEGSKA (reference sequence). The CDR3 DNA reads TGCAGTGCTAGTTCCGGACTAGAAGCCTACAATGAGCAGTTCTTC. Its protein product is CSASSGLEAYNEQFF.

This clone showed up just a few times. The chain joins TRBV28 to TRBJ1-6; 9 positions match TRBD1. V dropped 5 bases and J dropped 7; count of bases not matched to a gene: 9. The CDR3 covers 16 residues. The germline gives CDR1 MDHEN, CDR2 SYDVKM. The CDR3 DNA follows: TGTGCCAGCAGTCCATCCGCGGGGACAGGGAATTCACCCCTCCACTTT. Translating it yields CASSPSAGTGNSPLHF.

This clone was counted once. V usage is TRBV19 and J usage is TRBJ2-2; possibly TRBD1 for D (7 bases). The CDR3 is 15 amino acids. Trimming stripped 7 bases from V and 2 bases from J, with 14 bases between. The germline gives CDR1 LNHDA, CDR2 SQIVND (reference sequence). This CDR3 is CASNGGTANTGELFF. In DNA, the CDR3 is TGTGCCAGTAATGGAGGGACAGCCAACACCGGGGAGCTGTTTTTT.

V usage is TRBV6-6 and J usage is TRBJ1-6, with unresolved D. The CDR3 is 11 amino acids. Germline lookup yields CDR1 MNHNY and CDR2 SVGAGI (reference sequence). Between the trimmed V and J ends, which lost 6 bases and 14 bases, there was a span of 11 bases. The DNA for the CDR3 is TGTGCCAGCAGCCGGGAGGAAACCCTCCACTTT. This codes for CASSREETLHF.

V and J are TRBV7-2 and TRBJ1-1, with unresolved D. Germline V gene lookup returns CDR1 SGHTA and CDR2 FQGNSA. The CDR3 sequence is 13 residues long. Trimming cost V 4 bases and J 0 bases, with 6 bases left between them. CDR3 sequence reads: CASSSVMNTEAFF. The CDR3 region has the DNA TGTGCCAGCAGCTCTGTAATGAACACTGAAGCTTTCTTT.

The chain recombines TRBV25-1 with TRBJ2-3; 9 nucleotides agree with TRBD1. The CDR3 consists of 14 residues. Germline CDR1 and CDR2: MGHDK and SYGVNS. V shed 7 bases and J 4 bases; nucleotides not matched to a gene: 6. The CDR3 bases are TGTGCCAGCACCCCGACAGGGGGATCAGATACGCAGTATTTT. It is translated as CASTPTGGSDTQYF.

CDR3 in DNA: TGTGCCAGCAGCCTGACAGGGACGAATTCACCCCTCCACTTT. Protein: CASSLTGTNSPLHF. This chain connects TRBV11-3 to TRBJ1-6; 7 bases agree with TRBD1. J lost 7 bases, V lost 5 bases, and 5 bases had no gene match. The CDR3 spans 14 residues. Germline CDR1 SGHNT, CDR2 YENEEA.

This chain connects TRBV27 to TRBJ2-1; tentatively, D is TRBD2 (5 bases). V gave up 3 bases and J gave up 0 bases, with 12 bases separating them. CDR1 and CDR2 from the germline V gene are MNHEY and SMNVEV (reference sequence). The CDR3 has 16 residues. The CDR3 sequence is CASSLAGIASYNEQFF. In nucleotides, the CDR3 is TGTGCCAGCAGTTTGGCGGGTATCGCCTCCTACAATGAGCAGTTCTTC.